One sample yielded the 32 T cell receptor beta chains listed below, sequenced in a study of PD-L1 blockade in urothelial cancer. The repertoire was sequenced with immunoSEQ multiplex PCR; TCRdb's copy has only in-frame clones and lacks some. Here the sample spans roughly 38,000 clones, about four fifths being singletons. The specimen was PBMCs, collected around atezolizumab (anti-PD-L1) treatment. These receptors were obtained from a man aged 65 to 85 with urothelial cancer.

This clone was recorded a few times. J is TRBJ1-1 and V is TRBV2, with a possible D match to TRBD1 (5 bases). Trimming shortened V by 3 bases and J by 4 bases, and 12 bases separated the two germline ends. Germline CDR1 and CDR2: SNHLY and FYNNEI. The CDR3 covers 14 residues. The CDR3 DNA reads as TGTGCCAGCAGTGAGCGGCTGGGGGGCACTGAAGCTTTCTTT. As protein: CASSERLGGTEAFF.

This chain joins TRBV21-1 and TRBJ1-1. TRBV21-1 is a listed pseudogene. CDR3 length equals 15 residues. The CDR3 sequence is CASTYGGERNTEAFF. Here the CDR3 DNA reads TGTGCCAGCACCTATGGAGGTGAAAGGAACACTGAAGCTTTCTTT.

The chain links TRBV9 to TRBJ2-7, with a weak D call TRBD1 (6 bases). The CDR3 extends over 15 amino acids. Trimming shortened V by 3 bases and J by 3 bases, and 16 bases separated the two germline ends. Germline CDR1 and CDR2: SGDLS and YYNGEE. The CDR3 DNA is TGTGCCAGCAGCGCTGGGGCCGGGACACTCTACGAGCAGTACTTC. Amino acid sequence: CASSAGAGTLYEQYF.

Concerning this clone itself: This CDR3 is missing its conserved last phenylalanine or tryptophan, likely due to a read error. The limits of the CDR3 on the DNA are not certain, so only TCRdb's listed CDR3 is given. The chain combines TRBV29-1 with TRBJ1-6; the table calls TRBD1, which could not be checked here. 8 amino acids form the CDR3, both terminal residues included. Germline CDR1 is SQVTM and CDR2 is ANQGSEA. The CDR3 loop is CSVESPQA.

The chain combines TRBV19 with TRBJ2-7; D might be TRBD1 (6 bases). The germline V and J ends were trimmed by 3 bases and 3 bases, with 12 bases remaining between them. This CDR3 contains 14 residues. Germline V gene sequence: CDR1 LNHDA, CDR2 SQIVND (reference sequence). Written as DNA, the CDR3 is TGTGCCAGTAGTATTTCAGGGGCACTCTACGAGCAGTACTTC. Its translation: CASSISGALYEQYF.

CDR3 nucleotides: TGTGCCAGCAGCTTGGGCGGGTCGGATGAAAAACTGTTTTTT. Translation: CASSLGGSDEKLFF. The chain joins TRBV5-4 to TRBJ1-4; D is uncertain. CDR1 and CDR2 from the germline V gene are SGHNT and YYREEE (reference sequence). The CDR3 consists of 14 residues. V was cut by 0 bases and J by 6 bases, with 9 bases left in between.

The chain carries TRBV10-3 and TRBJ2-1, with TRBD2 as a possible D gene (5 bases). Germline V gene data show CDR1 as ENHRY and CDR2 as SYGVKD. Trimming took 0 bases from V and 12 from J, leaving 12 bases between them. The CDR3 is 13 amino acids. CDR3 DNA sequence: TGTGCCATCAGTGAGTCGACGGGAACGGGGCAGTTCTTC. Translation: CAISESTGTGQFF.

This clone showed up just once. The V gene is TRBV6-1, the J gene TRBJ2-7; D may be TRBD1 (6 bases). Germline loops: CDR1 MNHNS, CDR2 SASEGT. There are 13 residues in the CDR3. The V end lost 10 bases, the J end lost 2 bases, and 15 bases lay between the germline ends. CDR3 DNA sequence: TGTGCCACTAAACAGGGATTGACCTACGAGCAGTACTTC. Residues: CATKQGLTYEQYF.

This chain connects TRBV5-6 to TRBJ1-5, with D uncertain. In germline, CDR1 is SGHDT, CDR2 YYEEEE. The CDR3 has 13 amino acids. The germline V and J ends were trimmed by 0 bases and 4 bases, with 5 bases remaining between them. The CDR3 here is CASSLAKNQPQHF. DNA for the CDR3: TGTGCCAGCAGCTTGGCCAAAAATCAGCCCCAGCATTTT.

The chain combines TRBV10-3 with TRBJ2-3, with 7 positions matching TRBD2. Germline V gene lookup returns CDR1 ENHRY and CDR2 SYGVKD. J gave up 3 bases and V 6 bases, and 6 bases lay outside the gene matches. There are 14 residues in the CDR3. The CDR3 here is CAISPGTITDTQYF. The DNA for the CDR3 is TGTGCCATCAGCCCCGGGACTATAACAGATACGCAGTATTTT.

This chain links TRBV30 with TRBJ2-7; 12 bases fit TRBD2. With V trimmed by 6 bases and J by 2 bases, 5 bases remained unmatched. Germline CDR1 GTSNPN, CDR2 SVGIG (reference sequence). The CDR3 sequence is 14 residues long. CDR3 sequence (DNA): TGTGCCTGCACTAGCGGGGGGTCGACCTACGAGCAGTACTTC. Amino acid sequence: CACTSGGSTYEQYF.

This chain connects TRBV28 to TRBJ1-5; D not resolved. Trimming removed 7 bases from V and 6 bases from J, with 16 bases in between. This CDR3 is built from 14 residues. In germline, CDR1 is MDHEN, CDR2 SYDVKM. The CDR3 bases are TGTGCCAGCACTCCCGGCAGGTTGAGTCAGCCCCAGCATTTT. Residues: CASTPGRLSQPQHF.

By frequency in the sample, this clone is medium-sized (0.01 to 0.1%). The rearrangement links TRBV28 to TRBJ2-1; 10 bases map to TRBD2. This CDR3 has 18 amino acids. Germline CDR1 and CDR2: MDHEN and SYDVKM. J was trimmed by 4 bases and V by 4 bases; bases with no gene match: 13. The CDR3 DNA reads TGTGCCAGCAGTTCTTTCCGGGCTAGCGGGAGTTCGTACAATGAGCAGTTCTTC. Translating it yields CASSSFRASGSSYNEQFF.

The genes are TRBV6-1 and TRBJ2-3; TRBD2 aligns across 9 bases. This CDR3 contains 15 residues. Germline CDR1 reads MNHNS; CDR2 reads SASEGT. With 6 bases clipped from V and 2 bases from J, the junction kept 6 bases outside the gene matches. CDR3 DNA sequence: TGTGCCAGCAGACTTAGCGGGAGCCCCACAGATACGCAGTATTTT. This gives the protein CASRLSGSPTDTQYF.

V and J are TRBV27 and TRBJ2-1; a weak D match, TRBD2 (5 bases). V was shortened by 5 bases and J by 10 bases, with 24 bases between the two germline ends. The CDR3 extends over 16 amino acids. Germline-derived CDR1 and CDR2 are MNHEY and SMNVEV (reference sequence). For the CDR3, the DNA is TGTGCCAGCAGTACAATCAATTGGTATGGAGGCCCAGAGCAGTTCTTC. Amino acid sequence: CASSTINWYGGPEQFF.

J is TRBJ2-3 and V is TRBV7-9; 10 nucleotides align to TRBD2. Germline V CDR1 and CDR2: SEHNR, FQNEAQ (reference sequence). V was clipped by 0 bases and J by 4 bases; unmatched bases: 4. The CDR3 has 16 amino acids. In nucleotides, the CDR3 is TGTGCCAGCAGCTTAGCGCTGCTAGCGGGAGCAGATACGCAGTATTTT. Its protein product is CASSLALLAGADTQYF.

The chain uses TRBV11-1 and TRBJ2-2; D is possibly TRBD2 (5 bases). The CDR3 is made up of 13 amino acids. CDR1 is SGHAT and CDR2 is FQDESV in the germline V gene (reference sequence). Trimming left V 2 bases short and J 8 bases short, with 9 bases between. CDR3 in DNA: TGTGCCAGCAGCTTATCGGGGTCAGGGGAGCTGTTTTTT. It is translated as CASSLSGSGELFF.

The chain's CDR3 is CASSLGLSTGELFF. The CDR3 DNA reads as TGTGCCAGCTCACTCGGACTCTCCACCGGGGAGCTGTTTTTT. The chain is built from TRBV18 and TRBJ2-2; possible D gene TRBD2, 5 bases. In germline, CDR1 is KGHSH, CDR2 LQKENI. The CDR3 is 14 residues long. Trimming removed 4 bases from V and 4 bases from J, with 10 bases in between.

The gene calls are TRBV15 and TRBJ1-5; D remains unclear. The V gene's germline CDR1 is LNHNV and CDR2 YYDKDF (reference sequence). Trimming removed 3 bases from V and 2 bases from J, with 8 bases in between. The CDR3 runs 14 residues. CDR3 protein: CATSRDGGNQPQHF. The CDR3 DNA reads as TGTGCCACCAGCAGGGACGGGGGCAATCAGCCCCAGCATTTT. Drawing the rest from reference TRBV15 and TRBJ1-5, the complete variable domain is DAMVIQNPRYQVTQFGKPVTLSCSQTLNHNVMYWYQQKSSQAPKLLFHYYDKDFNNEADTPDNFQSRRPNTSFCFLDIRSPGLGDTAMYLCATSRDGGNQPQHFGDGTRLSIL.

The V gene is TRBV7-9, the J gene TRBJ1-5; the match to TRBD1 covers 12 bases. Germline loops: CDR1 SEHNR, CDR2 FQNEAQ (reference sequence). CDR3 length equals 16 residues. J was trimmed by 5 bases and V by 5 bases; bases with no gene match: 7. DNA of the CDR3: TGTGCCAGCAGCCCCCCCGGGACAGGGGGCGATCAGCCCCAGCATTTT. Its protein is CASSPPGTGGDQPQHF.

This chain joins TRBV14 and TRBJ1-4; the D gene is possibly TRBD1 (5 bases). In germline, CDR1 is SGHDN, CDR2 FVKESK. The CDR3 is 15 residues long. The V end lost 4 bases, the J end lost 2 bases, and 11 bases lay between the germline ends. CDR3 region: CASSLAQGTNEKLFF. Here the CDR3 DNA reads TGTGCCAGCAGCCTCGCGCAGGGCACTAATGAAAAACTGTTTTTT.

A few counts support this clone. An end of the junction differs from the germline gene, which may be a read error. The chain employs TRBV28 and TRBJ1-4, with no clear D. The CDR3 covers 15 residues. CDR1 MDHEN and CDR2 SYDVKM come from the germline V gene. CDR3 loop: CASSLYGQSGEKLFF. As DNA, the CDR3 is TGTGCCAGCAGCTTATATGGGCAATCAGGCGAAAAACTGTTTTTT.

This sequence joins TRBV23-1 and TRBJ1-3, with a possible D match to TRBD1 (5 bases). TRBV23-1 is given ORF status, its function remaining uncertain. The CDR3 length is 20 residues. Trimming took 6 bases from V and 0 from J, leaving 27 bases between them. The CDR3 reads CASSLGGAPPTRSSGNTIYF. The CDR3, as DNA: TGCGCCAGCAGCCTTGGCGGGGCCCCACCTACAAGATCCTCTGGAAACACCATATATTTT.

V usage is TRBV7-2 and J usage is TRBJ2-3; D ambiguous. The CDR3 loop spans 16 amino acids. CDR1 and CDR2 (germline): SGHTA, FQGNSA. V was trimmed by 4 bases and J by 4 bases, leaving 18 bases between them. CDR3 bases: TGTGCCAGCAGCTCACGCCCGGGTTCCCCGCCAGATACGCAGTATTTT. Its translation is CASSSRPGSPPDTQYF.

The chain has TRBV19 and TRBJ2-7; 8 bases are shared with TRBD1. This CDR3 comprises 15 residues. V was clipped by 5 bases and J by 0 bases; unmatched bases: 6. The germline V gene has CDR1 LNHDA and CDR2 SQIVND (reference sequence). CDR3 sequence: CASSASGTGSYEQYF. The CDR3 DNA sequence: TGTGCCAGTAGTGCCTCCGGGACAGGCTCCTACGAGCAGTACTTC.

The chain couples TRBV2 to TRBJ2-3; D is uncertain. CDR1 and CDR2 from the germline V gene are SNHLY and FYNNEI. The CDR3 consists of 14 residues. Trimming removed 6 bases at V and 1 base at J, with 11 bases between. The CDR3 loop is CASRIEVGTDTQYF. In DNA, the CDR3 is TGTGCCAGCAGGATCGAGGTTGGCACAGATACGCAGTATTTT.

CDR3 coding DNA: TGTGCCACCAGCAGAGTGGGGCAGGGGGAGGCTACGCAGTATTTT. Its translation: CATSRVGQGEATQYF. The V call is TRBV15, the J call TRBJ2-3; weak D call: TRBD1 (7 bases). Germline V gives CDR1 LNHNV, CDR2 YYDKDF (reference sequence). CDR3 size: 15 residues. V lost 1 base and J lost 8, with 16 bases in between.

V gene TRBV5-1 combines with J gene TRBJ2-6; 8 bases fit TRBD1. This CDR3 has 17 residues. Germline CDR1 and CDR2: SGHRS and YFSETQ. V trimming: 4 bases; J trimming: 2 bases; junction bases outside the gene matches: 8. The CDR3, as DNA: TGCGCCAGCAGCCCCGGGACAGGACTGGCTGGGGCCAACGTCCTGACTTTC. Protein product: CASSPGTGLAGANVLTF.

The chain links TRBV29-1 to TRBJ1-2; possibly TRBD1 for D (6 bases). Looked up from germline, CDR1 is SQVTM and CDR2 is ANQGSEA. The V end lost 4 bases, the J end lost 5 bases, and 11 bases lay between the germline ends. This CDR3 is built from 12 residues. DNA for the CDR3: TGCAGCGTTGGAGGACAGCATTATGGCTACACCTTC. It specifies CSVGGQHYGYTF. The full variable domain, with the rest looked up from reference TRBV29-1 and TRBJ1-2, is SAVISQKPSRDICQRGTSLTIQCQVDSQVTMMFWYRQQPGQSLTLIATANQGSEATYESGFVIDKFPISRPNLTFSTLTVSNMSPEDSSIYLCSVGGQHYGYTFGSGTRLTVV.

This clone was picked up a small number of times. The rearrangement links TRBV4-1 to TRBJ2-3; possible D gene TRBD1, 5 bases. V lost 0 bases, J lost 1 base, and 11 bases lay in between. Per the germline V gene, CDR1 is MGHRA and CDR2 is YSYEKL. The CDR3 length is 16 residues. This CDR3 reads CASSQDTGFGTDTQYF. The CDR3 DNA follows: TGCGCCAGCAGCCAAGATACAGGTTTCGGCACAGATACGCAGTATTTT.

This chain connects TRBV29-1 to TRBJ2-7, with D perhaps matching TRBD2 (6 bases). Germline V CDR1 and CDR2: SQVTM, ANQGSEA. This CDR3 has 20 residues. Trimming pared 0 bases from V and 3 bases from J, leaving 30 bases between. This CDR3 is CSVEDPKTRSPPRLHYEQYF. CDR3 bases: TGCAGCGTTGAAGACCCTAAGACTAGAAGCCCCCCCCGGCTGCACTACGAGCAGTACTTC.

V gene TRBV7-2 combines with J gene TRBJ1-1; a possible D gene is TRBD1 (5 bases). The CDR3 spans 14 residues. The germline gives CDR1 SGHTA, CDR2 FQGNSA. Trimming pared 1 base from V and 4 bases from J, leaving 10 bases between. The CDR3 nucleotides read TGTGCCAGCAGCTTAGGGCAGGGAACCACTGAAGCTTTCTTT. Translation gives CASSLGQGTTEAFF.